This TCR beta chain was profiled in a study of graft-versus-host responses after intestinal transplantation. Study-level background: Multivisceral, liver-intestinal, or isolated intestinal grafts went to recipients.

Worth noting for this clone: As yet, its antigen is unknown.

The table came from immunoSEQ multiplex PCR; TCRdb's copy has only in-frame clones and leaves some out. The sample holds 90,000 to 120,000 clones; roughly 87% are singletons and the top ten take around 0.76%. The V gene's germline CDR1 is LGHNA and CDR2 YNFKEQ. Trimming shortened V by 0 bases and J by 7 bases, and 16 bases separated the two germline ends. The CDR3 consists of 16 residues. The J gene is TRBJ1-5, the V gene TRBV4-2; the D gene is possibly TRBD1 (6 bases). The receptor was isolated from a human donor who was the organ donor for an intestinal transplant. Sequenced material: unstimulated CD4+ T cells sorted from spleen or lymph node cells, taken before transplant. Written as DNA, the CDR3 is TGTGCCAGCAGCCAAGATGTGGGGGGCGCGTGGCAGCCCCAGCATTTT. Residues: CASSQDVGGAWQPQHF.